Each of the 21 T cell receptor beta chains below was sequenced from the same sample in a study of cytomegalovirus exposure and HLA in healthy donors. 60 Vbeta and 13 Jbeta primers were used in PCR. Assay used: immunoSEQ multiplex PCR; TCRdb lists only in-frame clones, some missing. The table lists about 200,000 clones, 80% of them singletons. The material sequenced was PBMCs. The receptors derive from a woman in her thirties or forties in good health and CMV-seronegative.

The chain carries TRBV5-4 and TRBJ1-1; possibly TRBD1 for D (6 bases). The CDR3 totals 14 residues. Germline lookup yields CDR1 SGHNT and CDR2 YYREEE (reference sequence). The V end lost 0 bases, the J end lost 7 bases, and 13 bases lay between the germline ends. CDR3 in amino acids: CASSLATGPNEAFF. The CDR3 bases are TGTGCCAGCAGCTTGGCCACAGGGCCGAATGAAGCTTTCTTT.

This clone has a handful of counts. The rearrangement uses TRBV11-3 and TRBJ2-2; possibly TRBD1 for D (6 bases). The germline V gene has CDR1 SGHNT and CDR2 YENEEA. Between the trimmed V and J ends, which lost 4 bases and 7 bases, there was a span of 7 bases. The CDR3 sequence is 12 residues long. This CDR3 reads CASSSGVGELFF. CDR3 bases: TGTGCCAGCAGCTCAGGGGTCGGGGAGCTGTTTTTT.

CDR3 protein: CSVFPGTGGAYNEQFF. Here the CDR3 DNA reads TGCAGCGTTTTCCCCGGGACAGGGGGCGCCTACAATGAGCAGTTCTTC. V gene TRBV29-1 combines with J gene TRBJ2-1, with 12 bases matching TRBD1. The junction had 7 bases not matched to a gene; V was cut back by 5 bases and J by 2 bases. Germline values: CDR1 SQVTM, CDR2 ANQGSEA. CDR3 length: 16 amino acids.

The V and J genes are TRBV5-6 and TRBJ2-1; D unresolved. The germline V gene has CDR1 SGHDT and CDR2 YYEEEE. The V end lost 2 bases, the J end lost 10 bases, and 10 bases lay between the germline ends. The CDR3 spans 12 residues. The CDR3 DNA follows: TGTGCCAGCAGCTTTCGTGGGCCAGAGCAGTTCTTC. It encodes CASSFRGPEQFF.

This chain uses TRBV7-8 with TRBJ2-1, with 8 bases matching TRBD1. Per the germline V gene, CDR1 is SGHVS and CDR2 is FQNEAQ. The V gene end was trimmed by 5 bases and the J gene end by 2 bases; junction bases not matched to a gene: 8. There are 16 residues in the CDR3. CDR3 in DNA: TGTGCCAGCAGCCCTTCTCAGGGGGCGGCCTACAATGAGCAGTTCTTC. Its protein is CASSPSQGAAYNEQFF.

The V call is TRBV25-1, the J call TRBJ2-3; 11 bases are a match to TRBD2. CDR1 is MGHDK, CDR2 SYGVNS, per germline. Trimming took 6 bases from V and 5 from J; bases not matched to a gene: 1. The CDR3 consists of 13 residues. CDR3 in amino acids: CASRGLAEDTQYF. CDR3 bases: TGTGCCAGCAGGGGACTAGCGGAAGATACGCAGTATTTT.

This CDR3 is CASSYVPDRVGNTIYF. The CDR3 DNA reads TGTGCCAGCAGTTACGTACCAGACAGGGTCGGAAACACCATATATTTT. This chain connects TRBV6-5 to TRBJ1-3, with 7 bases aligning to TRBD1. CDR1 and CDR2 from the germline V gene are MNHEY and SVGAGI. V lost 2 bases and J lost 4; bases outside the gene matches: 8. The CDR3 is 16 residues long.

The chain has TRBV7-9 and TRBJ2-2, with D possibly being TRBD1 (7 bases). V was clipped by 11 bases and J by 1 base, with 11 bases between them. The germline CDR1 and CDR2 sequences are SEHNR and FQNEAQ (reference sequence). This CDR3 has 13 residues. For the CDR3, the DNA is TGTGCCTCAGGGGGGCGGAACACCGGGGAGCTGTTTTTT. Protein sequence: CASGGRNTGELFF. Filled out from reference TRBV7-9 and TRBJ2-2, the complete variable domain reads DTGVSQNPRHKITKRGQNVTFRCDPISEHNRLYWYRQTLGQGPEFLTYFQNEAQLEKSRLLSDRFSAERPKGSFSTLEIQRTEQGDSAMYLCASGGRNTGELFFGEGSRLTVL.

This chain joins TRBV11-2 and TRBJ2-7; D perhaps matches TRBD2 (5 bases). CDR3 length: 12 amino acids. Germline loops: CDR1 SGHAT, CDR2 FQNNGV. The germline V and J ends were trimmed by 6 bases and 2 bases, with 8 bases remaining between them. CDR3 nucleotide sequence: TGTGCCAGCAGTGAGGGAACCTACGAGCAGTACGTC. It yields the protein CASSEGTYEQYV.

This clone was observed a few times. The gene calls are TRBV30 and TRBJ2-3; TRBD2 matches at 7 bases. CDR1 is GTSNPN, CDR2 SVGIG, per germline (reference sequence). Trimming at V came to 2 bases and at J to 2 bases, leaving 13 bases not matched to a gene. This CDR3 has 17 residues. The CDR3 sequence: CAWSSGRLLAHTDTQYF. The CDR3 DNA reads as TGTGCCTGGAGTTCCGGGAGGCTCCTAGCCCACACAGATACGCAGTATTTT.

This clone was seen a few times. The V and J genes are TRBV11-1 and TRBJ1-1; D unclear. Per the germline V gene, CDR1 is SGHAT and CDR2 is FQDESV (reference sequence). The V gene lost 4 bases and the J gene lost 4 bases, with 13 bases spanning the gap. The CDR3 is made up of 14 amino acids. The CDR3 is CASSSLPGVTEAFF. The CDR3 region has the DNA TGTGCCAGCAGCTCACTACCGGGAGTCACTGAAGCTTTCTTT.

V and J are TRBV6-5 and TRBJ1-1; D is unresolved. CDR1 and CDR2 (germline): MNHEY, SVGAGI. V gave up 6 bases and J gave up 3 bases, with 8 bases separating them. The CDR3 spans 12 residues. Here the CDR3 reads CASSSSYTEAFF. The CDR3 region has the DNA TGTGCCAGCAGCTCCAGTTACACTGAAGCTTTCTTT.

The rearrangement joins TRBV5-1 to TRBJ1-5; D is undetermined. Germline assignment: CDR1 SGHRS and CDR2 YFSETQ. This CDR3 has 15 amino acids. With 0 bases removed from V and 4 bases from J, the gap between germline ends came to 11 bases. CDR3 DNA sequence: TGCGCCAGCAGCTTGGGGGCCGGACTTAATCAGCCCCAGCATTTT. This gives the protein CASSLGAGLNQPQHF.

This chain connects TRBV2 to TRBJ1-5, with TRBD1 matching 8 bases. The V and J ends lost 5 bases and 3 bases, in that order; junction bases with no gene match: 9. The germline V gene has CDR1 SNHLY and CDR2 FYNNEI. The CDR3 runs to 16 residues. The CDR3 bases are TGTGCCAGCAGTCGTCTCTCGGACAGGGACAATCAGCCCCAGCATTTT. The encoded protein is CASSRLSDRDNQPQHF. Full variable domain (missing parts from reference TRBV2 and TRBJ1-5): EPEVTQTPSHQVTQMGQEVILRCVPISNHLYFYWYRQILGQKVEFLVSFYNNEISEKSEIFDDQFSVERPDGSNFTLKIRSTKLEDSAMYFCASSRLSDRDNQPQHFGDGTRLSIL.

Here the CDR3 reads CASSRVGAPTDTQYF. The CDR3 DNA follows: TGTGCCAGCAGCCGGGTGGGGGCCCCCACAGATACGCAGTATTTT. V and J are TRBV7-3 and TRBJ2-3; D perhaps matches TRBD1 (6 bases). The V gene's germline CDR1 is SGHTA and CDR2 FQGTGA. The CDR3 totals 15 residues. Trimming left V 5 bases short and J 2 bases short, with 14 bases between.

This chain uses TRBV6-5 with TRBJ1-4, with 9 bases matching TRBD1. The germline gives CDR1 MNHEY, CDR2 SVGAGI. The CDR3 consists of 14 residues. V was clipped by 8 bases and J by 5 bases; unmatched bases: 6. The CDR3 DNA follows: TGTGCCAGCCGCTTGGACAGGGGAAATGAAAAACTGTTTTTT. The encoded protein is CASRLDRGNEKLFF.

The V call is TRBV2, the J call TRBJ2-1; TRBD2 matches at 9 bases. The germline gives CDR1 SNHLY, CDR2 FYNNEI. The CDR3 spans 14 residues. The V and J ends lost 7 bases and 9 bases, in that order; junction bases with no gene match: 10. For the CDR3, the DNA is TGTGCCAGCAATGGACTAGCGCCGATCGGTGAGCAGTTCTTC. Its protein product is CASNGLAPIGEQFF.

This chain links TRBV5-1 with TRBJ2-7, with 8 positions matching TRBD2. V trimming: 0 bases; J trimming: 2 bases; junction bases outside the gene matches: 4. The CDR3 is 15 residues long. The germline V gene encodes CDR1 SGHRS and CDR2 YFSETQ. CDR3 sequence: CASSLDSGMPYEQYF. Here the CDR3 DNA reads TGCGCCAGCAGCTTGGATAGCGGGATGCCCTACGAGCAGTACTTC.

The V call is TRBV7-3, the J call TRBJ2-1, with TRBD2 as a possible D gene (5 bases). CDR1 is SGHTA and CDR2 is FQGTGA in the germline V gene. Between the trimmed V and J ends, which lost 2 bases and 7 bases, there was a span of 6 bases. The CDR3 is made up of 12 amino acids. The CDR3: CASSLRGNEQFF. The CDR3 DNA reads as TGTGCCAGCAGCTTACGGGGAAATGAGCAGTTCTTC.

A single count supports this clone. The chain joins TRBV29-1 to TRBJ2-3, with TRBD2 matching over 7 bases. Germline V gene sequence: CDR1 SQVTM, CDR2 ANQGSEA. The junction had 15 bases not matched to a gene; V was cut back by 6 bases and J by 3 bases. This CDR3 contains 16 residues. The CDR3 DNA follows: TGCAGCGTCACCCCCGACGGGAGGTTCAGAACAGATACGCAGTATTTT. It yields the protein CSVTPDGRFRTDTQYF.

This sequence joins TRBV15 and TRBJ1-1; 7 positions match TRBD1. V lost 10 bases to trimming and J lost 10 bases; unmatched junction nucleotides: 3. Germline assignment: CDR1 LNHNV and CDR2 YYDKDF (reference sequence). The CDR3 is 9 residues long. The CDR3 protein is CAIGTVAFF. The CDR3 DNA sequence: TGTGCCATCGGGACAGTAGCTTTCTTT.